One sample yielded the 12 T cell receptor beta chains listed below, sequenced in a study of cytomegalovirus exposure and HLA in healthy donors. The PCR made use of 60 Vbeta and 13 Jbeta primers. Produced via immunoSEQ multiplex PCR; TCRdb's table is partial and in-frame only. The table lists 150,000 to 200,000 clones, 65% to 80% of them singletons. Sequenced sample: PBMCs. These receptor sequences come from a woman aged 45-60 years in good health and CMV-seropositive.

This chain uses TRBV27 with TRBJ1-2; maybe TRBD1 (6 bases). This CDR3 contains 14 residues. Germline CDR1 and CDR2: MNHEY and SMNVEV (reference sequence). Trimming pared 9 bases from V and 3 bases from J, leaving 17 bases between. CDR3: CASAQRGLDYGYTF. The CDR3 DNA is TGTGCCAGTGCCCAGCGGGGGCTAGACTATGGCTACACCTTC.

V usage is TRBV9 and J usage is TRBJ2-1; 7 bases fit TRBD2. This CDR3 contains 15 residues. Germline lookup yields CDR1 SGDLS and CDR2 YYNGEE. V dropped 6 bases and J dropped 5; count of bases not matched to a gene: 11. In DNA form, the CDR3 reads TGTGCCAGCACCTTGGCCGGGGGGTCCCACAATGAGCAGTTCTTC. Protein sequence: CASTLAGGSHNEQFF.

The CDR3 loop reads CASTRGTIYF. The CDR3 coding sequence is TGCGCCAGCACCCGAGGCACCATATATTTT. This chain uses TRBV10-1 with TRBJ1-3; D gene ambiguous. Germline CDR1 is WNHNN and CDR2 is SYGVQD (reference sequence). Trimming left V 7 bases short and J 9 bases short, with 7 bases between. The CDR3 contains 10 residues.

This CDR3 reads CASSVASDLYGYTF. CDR3 DNA: TGTGCCAGCAGCGTAGCTAGTGACCTCTATGGCTACACCTTC. The chain has TRBV9 and TRBJ1-2; D unclear. The CDR3 runs 14 residues. CDR1 and CDR2 from the germline V gene are SGDLS and YYNGEE. The V gene lost 0 bases and the J gene lost 4 bases, with 10 bases spanning the gap.

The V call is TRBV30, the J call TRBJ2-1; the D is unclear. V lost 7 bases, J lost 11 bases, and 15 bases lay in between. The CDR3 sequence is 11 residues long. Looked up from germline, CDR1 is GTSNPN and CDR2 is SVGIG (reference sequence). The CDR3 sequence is CASFHQAKQFF. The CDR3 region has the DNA TGTGCCTCCTTCCACCAGGCGAAGCAGTTCTTC. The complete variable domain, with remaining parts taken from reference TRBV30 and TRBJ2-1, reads SQTIHQWPATLVQPVGSPLSLECTVEGTSNPNLYWYRQAAGRGLQLLFYSVGIGQISSEVPQNLSASRPQDRQFILSSKKLLLSDSGFYLCASFHQAKQFFGPGTRLTVL.

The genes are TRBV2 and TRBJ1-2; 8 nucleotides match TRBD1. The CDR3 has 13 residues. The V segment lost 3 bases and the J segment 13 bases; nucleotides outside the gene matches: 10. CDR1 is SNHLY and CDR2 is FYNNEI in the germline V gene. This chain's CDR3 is CASSERQGWVCTF. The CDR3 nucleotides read TGTGCCAGCAGTGAGCGACAGGGGTGGGTCTGCACCTTC.

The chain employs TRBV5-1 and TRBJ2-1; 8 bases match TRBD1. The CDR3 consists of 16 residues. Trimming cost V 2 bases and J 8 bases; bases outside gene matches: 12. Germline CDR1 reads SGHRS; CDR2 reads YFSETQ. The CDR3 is CASSLQLQGGRDEQFF. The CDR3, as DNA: TGCGCCAGCAGCTTACAACTACAGGGGGGTAGAGATGAGCAGTTCTTC.

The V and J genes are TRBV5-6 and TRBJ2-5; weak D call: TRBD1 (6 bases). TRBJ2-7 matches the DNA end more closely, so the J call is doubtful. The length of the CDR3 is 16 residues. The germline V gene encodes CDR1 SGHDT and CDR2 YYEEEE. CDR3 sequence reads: CASSPLGARKSYEQYF. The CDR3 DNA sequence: TGTGCCAGCAGCCCCCTGGGGGCGCGGAAGTCCTACGAGCAGTACTTC.

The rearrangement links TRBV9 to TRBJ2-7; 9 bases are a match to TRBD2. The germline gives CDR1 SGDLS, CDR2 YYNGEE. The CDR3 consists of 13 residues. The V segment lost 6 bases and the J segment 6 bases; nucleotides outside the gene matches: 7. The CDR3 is CASTSGGKSEQYF. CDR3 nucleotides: TGTGCCAGCACCAGCGGGGGGAAAAGCGAGCAGTACTTC. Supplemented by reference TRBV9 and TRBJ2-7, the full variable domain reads DSGVTQTPKHLITATGQRVTLRCSPRSGDLSVYWYQQSLDQGLQFLIQYYNGEERAKGNILERFSAQQFPDLHSELNLSSLELGDSALYFCASTSGGKSEQYFGPGTRLTVT.

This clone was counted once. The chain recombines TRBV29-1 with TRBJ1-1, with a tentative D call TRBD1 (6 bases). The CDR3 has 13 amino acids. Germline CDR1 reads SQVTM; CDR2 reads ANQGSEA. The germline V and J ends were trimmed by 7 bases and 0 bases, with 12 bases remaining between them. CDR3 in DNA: TGCAGCGCTCGGACAGCGATGAACACTGAAGCTTTCTTT. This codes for CSARTAMNTEAFF.

DNA of the CDR3: TGTGCCACCAGCAGAGATCGATTTCTACAGGGCGAAGAGACCCAGTACTTC. Translating it yields CATSRDRFLQGEETQYF. This chain links TRBV15 with TRBJ2-5; the D gene is possibly TRBD1 (6 bases). V shed 0 bases and J shed 3 bases, with 17 bases lying between them. Looked up from germline, CDR1 is LNHNV and CDR2 is YYDKDF (reference sequence). This CDR3 is built from 17 residues.

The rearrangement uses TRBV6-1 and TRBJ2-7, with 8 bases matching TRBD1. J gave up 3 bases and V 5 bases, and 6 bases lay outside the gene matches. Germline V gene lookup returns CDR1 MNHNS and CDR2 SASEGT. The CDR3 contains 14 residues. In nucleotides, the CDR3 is TGTGCCAGCAGTCTCGACAGGGGATACTACGAGCAGTACTTC. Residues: CASSLDRGYYEQYF.